This T cell receptor (beta chain) was captured in a study of neurological immune-mediated disorders. Notes on the study in general: It was HTLV-1-associated myelopathy that showed the most TCR clonal expansion, while multiple sclerosis showed the least, falling below healthy controls. On phylogenetic grouping, the repertoires of 18 of 34 multiple sclerosis patients fell within one related-CDR3 cluster, constituting a possible signature.

This clonotype was picked up many times. Its target is not known. cDNA synthesis was performed by 5'RACE with 10-nucleotide random UMIs. TCRdb redid the calling of the 5' RACE reads with MiXCR, one entry per CDR3 protein. The sample includes approximately 84,000 distinct CDR3 sequences, under 4.5% of them seen just once. Time point in this sample: longitudinal time-point 3. The CDR3 contains 13 residues. Per germline, CDR1 DFQATT and CDR2 SNEGSKA (reference sequence). Sequenced: PBMCs. The sequence came from a woman aged 55-70 years with multiple sclerosis. V is TRBV20-1 and J is TRBJ2-1; possible D gene TRBD1, 6 bases. The CDR3 DNA sequence: TGCAGCCTTGACTTGGGGGCTAACAATGAGCAGTTCTTC. Its protein is CSLDLGANNEQFF.